This TCR beta chain was observed in a study of high-grade serous ovarian cancer treatment subgroups (dated by TCRdb to the early 2020s). Background for the entire study: On average, each sample produced more than 13,000 sequencing reads and approximately 8,100 unique TCR beta rearrangements. One primary tumor sample and two metastatic tumor samples were collected from each patient, for a total of roughly 90 samples. The study examined TCR beta repertoires in high-grade serous ovarian cancer patients who were grouped under a laparoscopic triage algorithm by complete gross resection or by neoadjuvant chemotherapy response. A cohort of around 30 patients was included: around ten with no residual disease after primary surgery (R0), around ten who were excellent NACT responders, and around ten who were poor NACT responders. Broader findings and caveats from the paper: TCR clonal relatedness showed a positive correlation with neoantigen level and a trend toward positive correlation with copy number variation and mutation load from whole-genome sequencing. Bulk tumor TCR sequencing lacked spatial information, limiting insight into HGSC tumor complexity and diversity. TCR repertoire analyses were focused on CDR3, and CDR1 and CDR2 were not analyzed. Tumors from the same patient had repertoire similarity ranging from roughly 0.1 to 0.8, while tumors from different patients showed almost no similarity.

V and J are truncated by 1 base and 0 bases respectively, leaving an intervening sequence of 7 bases. Looking up the germline V gene yields CDR1 SNHLY and CDR2 FYNNEI. The CDR3 sequence holds 15 residues, the cysteine and phenylalanine included. Only the CDR3 part of the read is kept: 45 bases, read in frame from the first base. For this clone: The clone's antigen remains unknown. Base-call qualities are not available, and no considerably larger clone is one nucleotide away.

Tumor samples were obtained before definitive surgery or chemotherapy. Genomic DNA was extracted by the MD Anderson Biospecimen Extraction Resource, and TCR sequencing was done by the MD Anderson Cancer Genomics Laboratory. High-throughput TCR profiling via ImmunoSEQ was performed on the approximately 82 tumor samples. The original methods were these. To measure repertoire diversity, the metrics used were richness (unique productive sequences), clonality, evenness and relatedness, and the Bhattacharyya coefficient was used to assess similarity between samples. In a sensitivity analysis, TCRs with fewer than two reads were excluded, and consistent conclusions were obtained. TCRdb took this table from immuneACCESS and kept in-frame rearrangements with V and J called. Such tables lack part of the clones; where checked against another copy, unresolved V genes explain under half of the gap, and the rest is unexplained. D and trimming were read from the DNA, whereas the V and J calls and clone size are those reported in that table. This sample has about 18,000 clones in its table, and around 75% of those were observed once. The leading ten clones occupy about 6.4% of the sample.

The specimen sequenced was tumor tissue. This chain joins TRBV2 to TRBJ1-5; no confident D gene assignment can be made. The receptor's source is a human donor with high-grade serous ovarian cancer. The DNA reads TGTGCCAGCAGTGAAGGGGGATATAGCAATCAGCCCCAGCATTTT. Its coded protein is CASSEGGYSNQPQHF.